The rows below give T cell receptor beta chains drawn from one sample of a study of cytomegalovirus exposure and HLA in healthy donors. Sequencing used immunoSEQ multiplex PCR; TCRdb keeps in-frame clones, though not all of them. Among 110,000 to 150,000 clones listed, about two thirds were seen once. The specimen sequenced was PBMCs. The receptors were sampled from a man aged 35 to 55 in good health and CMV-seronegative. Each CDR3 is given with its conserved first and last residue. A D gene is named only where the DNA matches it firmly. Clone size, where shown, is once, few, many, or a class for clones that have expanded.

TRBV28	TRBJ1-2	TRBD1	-	TGTGCCAGCAGTCCCCCTCGGACAGGTACCTATGGCTACACCTTC	CASSPPRTGTYGYTF
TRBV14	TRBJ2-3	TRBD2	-	TGTGCCAGCAGCCACGGACTAGCGGCCACAGATACGCAGTATTTT	CASSHGLAATDTQYF
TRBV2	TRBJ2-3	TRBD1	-	TGTGCCAGCACCGAAAGGGGGCCTGTTGGCACAGATACGCAGTATTTT	CASTERGPVGTDTQYF
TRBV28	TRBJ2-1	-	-	TGTGCCAGCAGTAAAAGCGTTAGCTCCTACAATGAGCAGTTCTTC	CASSKSVSSYNEQFF
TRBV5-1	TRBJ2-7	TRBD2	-	TGCGCCAGCAGCTCGACTAGCGGGTCCTACGAGCAGTACTTC	CASSSTSGSYEQYF
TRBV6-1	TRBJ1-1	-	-	TGTGCCAGCAGTGTTTCCCACATGAACACTGAAGCTTTCTTT	CASSVSHMNTEAFF
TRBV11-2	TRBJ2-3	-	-	TGTGCCAGCAGATACCGAGGGCACACAGATACGCAGTATTTT	CASRYRGHTDTQYF
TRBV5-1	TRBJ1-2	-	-	TGCGCCAGCAGCTTTAATACAGGGAACTATGGCTACACCTTC	CASSFNTGNYGYTF
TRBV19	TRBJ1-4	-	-	TGTGCCAGTAGTACCCCTTGGGGGGGAATGAGAAAACTGTTTTTT	CASSTPWGGMRKLFF
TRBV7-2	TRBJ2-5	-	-	TGTGCCAGCAGCCGCGCCTCGGGGTACCAAGAGACCCAGTACTTC	CASSRASGYQETQYF
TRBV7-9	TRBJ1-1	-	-	TGTGCCAGCAGCTTAAGTTGGGCCGCTGAAGCTTTCTTT	CASSLSWAAEAFF
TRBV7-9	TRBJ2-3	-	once	TGTGCCAGCAGCTCCCGTACAGATACGCAGTATTTT	CASSSRTDTQYF
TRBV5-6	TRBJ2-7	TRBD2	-	TGTGCCAGCAGATTATACTCGGGGGGCGAGCAGTACTTC	CASRLYSGGEQYF
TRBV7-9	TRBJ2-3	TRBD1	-	TGTGCCAGCAGCTTAAATGAGGGGGCCATCGATACGCAGTATTTT	CASSLNEGAIDTQYF
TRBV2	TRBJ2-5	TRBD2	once	TGTGCCAGCAGCGGGCCGGGGACTAGCAAACAGACCCAGTACTTC	CASSGPGTSKQTQYF
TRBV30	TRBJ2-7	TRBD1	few	TGTGCCTGGAGTTCCGCGACAGGGGTTGAAGAGCAGTACTTC	CAWSSATGVEEQYF
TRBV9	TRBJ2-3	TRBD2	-	TGTGCCAGCAGCTGGGGGAGCGGGGGGGCAGATACGCAGTATTTT	CASSWGSGGADTQYF